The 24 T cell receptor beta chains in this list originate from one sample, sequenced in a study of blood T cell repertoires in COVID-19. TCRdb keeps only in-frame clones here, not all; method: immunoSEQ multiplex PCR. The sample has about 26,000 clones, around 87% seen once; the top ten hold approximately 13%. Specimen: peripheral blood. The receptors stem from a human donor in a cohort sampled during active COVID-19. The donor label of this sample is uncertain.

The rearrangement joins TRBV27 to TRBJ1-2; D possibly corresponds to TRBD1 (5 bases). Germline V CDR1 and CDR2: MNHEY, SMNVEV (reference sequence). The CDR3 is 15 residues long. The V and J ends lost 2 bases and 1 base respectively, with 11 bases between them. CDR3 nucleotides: TGTGCCAGCAGTTTAGGGGGGACCCTTAACTATGGCTACACCTTC. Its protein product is CASSLGGTLNYGYTF.

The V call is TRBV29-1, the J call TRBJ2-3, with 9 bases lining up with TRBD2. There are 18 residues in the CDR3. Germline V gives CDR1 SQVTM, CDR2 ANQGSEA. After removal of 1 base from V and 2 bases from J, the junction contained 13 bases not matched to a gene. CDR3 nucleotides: TGCAGCGTTGAAGCCCAGGCGGTAGCGGGGGCCTCCACAGATACGCAGTATTTT. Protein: CSVEAQAVAGASTDTQYF.

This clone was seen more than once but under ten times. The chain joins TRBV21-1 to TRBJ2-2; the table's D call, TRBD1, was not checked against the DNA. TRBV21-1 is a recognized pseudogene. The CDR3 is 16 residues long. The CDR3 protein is CASSNHRASNTGELFF. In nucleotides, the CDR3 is TGTGCCAGCAGCAACCACAGGGCTTCGAACACCGGGGAGCTGTTTTTT.

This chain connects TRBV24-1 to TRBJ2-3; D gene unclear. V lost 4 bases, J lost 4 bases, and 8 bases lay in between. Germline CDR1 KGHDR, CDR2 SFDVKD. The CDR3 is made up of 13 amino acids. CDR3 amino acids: CATSDPDSDTQYF. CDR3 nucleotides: TGTGCCACCAGTGACCCCGACTCAGATACGCAGTATTTT.

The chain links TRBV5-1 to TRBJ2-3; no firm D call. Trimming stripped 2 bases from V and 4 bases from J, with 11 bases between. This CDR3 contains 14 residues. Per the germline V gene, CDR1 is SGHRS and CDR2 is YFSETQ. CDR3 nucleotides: TGCGCCAGCAGCTTTGGAGCTCAAGCAGATACGCAGTATTTT. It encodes CASSFGAQADTQYF.

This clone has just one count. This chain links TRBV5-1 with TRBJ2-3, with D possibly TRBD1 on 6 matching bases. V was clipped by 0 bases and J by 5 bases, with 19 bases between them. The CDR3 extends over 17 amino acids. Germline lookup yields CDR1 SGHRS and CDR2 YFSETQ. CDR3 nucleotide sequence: TGCGCCAGCAGCTTGGATCCGGGACAAATTAAGGGAGATACGCAGTATTTT. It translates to CASSLDPGQIKGDTQYF.

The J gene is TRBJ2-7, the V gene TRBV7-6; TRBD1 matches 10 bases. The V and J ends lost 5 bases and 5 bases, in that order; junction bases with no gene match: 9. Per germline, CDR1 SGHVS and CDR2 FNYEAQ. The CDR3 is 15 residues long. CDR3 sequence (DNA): TGTGCCAGCAGCCCGCCGACAGGGGGCACCCACGAGCAGTACTTC. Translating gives CASSPPTGGTHEQYF. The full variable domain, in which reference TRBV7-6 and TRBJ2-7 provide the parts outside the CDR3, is GAGVSQSPRYKVTKRGQDVALRCDPISGHVSLYWYRQALGQGPEFLTYFNYEAQQDKSGLPNDRFSAERPEGSISTLTIQRTEQRDSAMYRCASSPPTGGTHEQYFGPGTRLTVT.

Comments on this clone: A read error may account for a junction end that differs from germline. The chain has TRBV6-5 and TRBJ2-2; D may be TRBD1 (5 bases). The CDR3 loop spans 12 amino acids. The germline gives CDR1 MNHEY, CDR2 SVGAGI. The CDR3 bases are TGTGCCACCAGTAGGGGATCCGGGGAGCTGTTTTTT. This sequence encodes CATSRGSGELFF.

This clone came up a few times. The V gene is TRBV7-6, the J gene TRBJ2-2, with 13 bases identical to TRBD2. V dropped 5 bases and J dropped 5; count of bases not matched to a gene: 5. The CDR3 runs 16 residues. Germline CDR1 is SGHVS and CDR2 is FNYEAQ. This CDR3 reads CASSRTSGGITGELFF. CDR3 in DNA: TGTGCCAGCAGCCGGACTAGCGGGGGAATAACCGGGGAGCTGTTTTTT.

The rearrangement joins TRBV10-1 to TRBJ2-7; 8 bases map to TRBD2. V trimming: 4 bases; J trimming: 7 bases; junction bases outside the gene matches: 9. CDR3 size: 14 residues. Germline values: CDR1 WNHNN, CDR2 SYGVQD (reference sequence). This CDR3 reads CASSAEAGVGEQYF. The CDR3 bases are TGCGCCAGCAGTGCAGAAGCGGGGGTAGGTGAGCAGTACTTC.

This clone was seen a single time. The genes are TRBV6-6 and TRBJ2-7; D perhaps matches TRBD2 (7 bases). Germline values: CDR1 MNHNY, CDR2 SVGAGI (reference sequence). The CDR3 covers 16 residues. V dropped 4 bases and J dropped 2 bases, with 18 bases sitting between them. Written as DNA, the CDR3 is TGTGCCAGCAGTTTCCTACAGGGAGGGGCTCCCTACGAGCAGTACTTC. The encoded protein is CASSFLQGGAPYEQYF.

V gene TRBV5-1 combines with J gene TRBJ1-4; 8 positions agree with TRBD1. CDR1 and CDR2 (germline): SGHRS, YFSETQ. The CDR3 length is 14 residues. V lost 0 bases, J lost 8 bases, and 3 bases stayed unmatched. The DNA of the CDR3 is TGCGCCAGCAGCTTGGGGGCAGGGGGCGAAAAACTGTTTTTT. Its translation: CASSLGAGGEKLFF.

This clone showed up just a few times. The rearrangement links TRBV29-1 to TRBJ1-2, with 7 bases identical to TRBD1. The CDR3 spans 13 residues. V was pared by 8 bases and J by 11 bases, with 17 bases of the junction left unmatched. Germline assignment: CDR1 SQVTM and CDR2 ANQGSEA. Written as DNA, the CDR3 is TGCAGCTTATGGACAGGAGATGGTCTAGGGTACACCTTC. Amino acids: CSLWTGDGLGYTF.

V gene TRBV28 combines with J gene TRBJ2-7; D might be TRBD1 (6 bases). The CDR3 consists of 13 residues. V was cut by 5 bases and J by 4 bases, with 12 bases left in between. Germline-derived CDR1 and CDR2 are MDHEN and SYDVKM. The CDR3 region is CASSIGQKYEQYF. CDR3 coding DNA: TGTGCCAGCAGTATAGGACAGAAGTACGAGCAGTACTTC. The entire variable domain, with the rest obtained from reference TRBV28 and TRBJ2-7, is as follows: DVKVTQSSRYLVKRTGEKVFLECVQDMDHENMFWYRQDPGLGLRLIYFSYDVKMKEKGDIPEGYSVSREKKERFSLILESASTNQTSMYLCASSIGQKYEQYFGPGTRLTVT.

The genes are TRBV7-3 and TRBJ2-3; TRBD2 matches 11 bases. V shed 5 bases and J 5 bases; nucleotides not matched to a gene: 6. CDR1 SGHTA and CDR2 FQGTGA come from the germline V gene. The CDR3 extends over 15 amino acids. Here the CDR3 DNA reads TGTGCCAGCAGCATCATAGCGGGGGGGCTAGATACGCAGTATTTT. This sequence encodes CASSIIAGGLDTQYF.

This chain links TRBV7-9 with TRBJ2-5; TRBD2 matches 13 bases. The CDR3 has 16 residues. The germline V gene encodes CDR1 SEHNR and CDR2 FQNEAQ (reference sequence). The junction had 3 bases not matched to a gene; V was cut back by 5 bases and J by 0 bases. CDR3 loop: CASSPGLAGYQETQYF. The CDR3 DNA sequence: TGTGCCAGCAGCCCGGGACTAGCGGGGTACCAAGAGACCCAGTACTTC.

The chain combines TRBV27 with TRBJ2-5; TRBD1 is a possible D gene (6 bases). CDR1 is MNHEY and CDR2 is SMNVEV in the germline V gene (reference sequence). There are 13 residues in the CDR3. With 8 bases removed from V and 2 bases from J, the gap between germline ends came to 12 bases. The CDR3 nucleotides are TGTGCCAGCTTTAAAGGACAGCAAGAGACCCAGTACTTC. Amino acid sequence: CASFKGQQETQYF.

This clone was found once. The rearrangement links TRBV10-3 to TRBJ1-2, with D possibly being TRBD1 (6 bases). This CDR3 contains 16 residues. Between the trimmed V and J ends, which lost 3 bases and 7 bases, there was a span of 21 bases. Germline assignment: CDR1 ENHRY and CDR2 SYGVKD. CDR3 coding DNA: TGTGCCATCAGTGATACTAAACAGGGAGGGAGCGGTGGCTACACCTTC. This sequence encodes CAISDTKQGGSGGYTF.

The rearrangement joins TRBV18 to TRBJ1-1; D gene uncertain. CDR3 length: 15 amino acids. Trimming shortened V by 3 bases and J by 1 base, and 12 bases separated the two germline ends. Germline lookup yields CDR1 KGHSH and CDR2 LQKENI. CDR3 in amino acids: CASSPFAGENTEAFF. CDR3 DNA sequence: TGTGCCAGCTCACCCTTTGCCGGGGAGAACACTGAAGCTTTCTTT.

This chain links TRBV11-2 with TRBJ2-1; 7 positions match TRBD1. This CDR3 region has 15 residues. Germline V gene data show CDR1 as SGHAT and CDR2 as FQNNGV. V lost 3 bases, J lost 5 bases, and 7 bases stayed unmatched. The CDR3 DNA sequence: TGTGCCAGCAGCTTTGCAGGGGGAACCCACAATGAGCAGTTCTTC. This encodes CASSFAGGTHNEQFF.

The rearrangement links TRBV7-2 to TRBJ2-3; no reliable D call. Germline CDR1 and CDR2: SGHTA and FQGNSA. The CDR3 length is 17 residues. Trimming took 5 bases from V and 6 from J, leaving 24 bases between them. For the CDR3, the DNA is TGTGCCAGCAGCCCCCGTCGGGTAGCTACGATCGCCGATACGCAGTATTTT. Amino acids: CASSPRRVATIADTQYF.

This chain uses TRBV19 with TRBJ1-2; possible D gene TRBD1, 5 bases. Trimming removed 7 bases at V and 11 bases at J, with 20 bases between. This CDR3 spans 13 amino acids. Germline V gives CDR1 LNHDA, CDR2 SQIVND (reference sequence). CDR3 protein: CASTPLPGLGYTF. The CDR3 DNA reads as TGTGCCAGTACTCCTCTTCCGGGACTCGGGTACACCTTC.

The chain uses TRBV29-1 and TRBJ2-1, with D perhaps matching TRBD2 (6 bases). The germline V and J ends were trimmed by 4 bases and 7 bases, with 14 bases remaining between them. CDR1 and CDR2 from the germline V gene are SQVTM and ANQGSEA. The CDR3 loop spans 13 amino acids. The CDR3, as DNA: TGCAGCGTTGCGGGCGGGGCCGGGAATGAGCAGTTCTTC. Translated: CSVAGGAGNEQFF.

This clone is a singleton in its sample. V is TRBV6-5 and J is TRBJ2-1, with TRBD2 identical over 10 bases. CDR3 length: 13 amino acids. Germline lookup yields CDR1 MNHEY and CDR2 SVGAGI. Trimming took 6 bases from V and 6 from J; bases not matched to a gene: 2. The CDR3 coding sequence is TGTGCCAGCAGGCCTAGCGGGAGCAATGAGCAGTTCTTC. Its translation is CASRPSGSNEQFF.